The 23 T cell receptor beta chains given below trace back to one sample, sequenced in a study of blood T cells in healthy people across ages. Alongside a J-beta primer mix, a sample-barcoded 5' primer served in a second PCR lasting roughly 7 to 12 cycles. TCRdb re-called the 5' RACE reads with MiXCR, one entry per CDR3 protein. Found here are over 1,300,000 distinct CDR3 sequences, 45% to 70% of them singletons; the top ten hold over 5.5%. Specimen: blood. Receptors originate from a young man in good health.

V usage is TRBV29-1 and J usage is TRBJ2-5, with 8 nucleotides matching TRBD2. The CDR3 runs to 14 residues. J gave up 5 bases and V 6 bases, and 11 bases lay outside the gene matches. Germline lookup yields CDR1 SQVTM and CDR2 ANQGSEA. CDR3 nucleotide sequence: TGCAGCGTCGAGGGGCGGGGGGTAACGGAGACCCAGTACTTC. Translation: CSVEGRGVTETQYF.

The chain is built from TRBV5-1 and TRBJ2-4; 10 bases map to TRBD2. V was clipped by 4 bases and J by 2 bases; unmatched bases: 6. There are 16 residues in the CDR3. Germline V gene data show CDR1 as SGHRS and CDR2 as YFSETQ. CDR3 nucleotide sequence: TGCGCCAGCAGCGTGTCTAGCGGGAGTTCCAAAAACATTCAGTACTTC. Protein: CASSVSSGSSKNIQYF.

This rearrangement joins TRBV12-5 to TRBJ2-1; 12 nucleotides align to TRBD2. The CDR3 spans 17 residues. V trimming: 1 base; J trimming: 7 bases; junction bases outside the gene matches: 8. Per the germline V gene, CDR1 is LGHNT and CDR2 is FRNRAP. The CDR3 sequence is CASGLGLAGVSGNEQFF. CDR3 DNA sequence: TGTGCTAGTGGTTTGGGACTAGCGGGAGTCAGTGGAAATGAGCAGTTCTTC.

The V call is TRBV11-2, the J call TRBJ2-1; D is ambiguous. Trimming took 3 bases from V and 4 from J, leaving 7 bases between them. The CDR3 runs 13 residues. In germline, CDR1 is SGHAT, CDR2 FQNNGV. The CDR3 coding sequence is TGTGCCAGCAGCTTCGACTGGTACAATGAGCAGTTCTTC. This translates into CASSFDWYNEQFF.

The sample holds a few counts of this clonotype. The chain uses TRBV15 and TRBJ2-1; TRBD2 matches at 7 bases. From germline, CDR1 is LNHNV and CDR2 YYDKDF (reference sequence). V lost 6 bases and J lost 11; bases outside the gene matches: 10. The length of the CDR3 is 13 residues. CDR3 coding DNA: TGTGCCACCAGTCCGAAGTGGGGGGGTCAGCAGTTCTTC. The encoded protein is CATSPKWGGQQFF.

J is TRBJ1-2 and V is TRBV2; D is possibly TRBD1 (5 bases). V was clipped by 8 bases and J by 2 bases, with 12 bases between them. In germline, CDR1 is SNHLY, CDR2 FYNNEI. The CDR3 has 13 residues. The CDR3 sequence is CASGAGRNYGYTF. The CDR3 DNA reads TGTGCCAGCGGGGCAGGTCGGAACTATGGCTACACCTTC.

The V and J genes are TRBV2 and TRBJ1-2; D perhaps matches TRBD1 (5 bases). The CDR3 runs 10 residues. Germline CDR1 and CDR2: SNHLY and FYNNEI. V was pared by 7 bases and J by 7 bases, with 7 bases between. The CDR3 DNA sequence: TGTGCCAGCATGGGGGGTGGCTACACCTTC. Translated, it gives CASMGGGYTF.

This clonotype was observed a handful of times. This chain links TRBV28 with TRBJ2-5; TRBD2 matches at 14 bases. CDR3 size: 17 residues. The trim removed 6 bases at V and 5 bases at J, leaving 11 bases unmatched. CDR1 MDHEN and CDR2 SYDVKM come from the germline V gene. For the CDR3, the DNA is TGTGCCAGCAGACAACCCCCGGGACTAGCGGGGGAGGAGACCCAGTACTTC. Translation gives CASRQPPGLAGEETQYF.

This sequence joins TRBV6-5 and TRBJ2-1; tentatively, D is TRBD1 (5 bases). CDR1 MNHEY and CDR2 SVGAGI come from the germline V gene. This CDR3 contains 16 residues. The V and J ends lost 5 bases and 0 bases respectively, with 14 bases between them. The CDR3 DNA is TGTGCCAGCAGTCCCAGGGCGATCAGCTCCTACAATGAGCAGTTCTTC. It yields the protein CASSPRAISSYNEQFF.

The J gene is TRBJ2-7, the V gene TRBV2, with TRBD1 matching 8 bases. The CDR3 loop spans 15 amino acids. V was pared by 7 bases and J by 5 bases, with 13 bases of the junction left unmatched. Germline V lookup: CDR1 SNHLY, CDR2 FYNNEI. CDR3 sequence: CASTPLRTGLNEQYF. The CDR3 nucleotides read TGTGCCAGCACTCCTCTAAGGACAGGGTTGAACGAGCAGTACTTC.

The CDR3 sequence is CSAPDPLGYEKLFF. The CDR3 nucleotides read TGCAGCGCTCCTGACCCACTGGGATATGAAAAACTGTTTTTT. The V gene is TRBV29-1, the J gene TRBJ1-4; D call uncertain. With 7 bases removed from V and 6 bases from J, the gap between germline ends came to 18 bases. Germline assignment: CDR1 SQVTM and CDR2 ANQGSEA. The length of the CDR3 is 14 residues.

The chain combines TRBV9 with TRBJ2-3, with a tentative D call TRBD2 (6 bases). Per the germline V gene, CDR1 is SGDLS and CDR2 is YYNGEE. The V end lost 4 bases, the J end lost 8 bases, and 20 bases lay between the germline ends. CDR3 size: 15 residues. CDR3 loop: CASSSAGSGVGTQYF. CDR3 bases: TGTGCCAGCAGCAGCGCGGGGTCGGGGGTCGGTACGCAGTATTTT.

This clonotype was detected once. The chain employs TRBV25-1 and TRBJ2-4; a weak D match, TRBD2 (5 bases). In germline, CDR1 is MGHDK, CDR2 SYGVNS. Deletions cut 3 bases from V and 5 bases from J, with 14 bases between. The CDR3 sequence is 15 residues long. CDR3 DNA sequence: TGTGCCAGCAGTGAGCCCGGACTTGCGGAAAACATTCAGTACTTC. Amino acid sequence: CASSEPGLAENIQYF.

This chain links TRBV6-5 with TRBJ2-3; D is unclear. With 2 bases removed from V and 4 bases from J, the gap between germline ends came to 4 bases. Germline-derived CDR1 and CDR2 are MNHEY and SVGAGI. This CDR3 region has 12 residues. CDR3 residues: CASSYDADTQYF. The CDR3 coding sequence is TGTGCCAGCAGTTACGACGCAGATACGCAGTATTTT.

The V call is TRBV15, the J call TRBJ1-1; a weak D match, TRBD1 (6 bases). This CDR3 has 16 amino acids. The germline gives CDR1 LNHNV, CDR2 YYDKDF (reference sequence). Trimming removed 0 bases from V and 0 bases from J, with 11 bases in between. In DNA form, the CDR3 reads TGTGCCACCAGCAGAGACCTAGGGGGGATGAACACTGAAGCTTTCTTT. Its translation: CATSRDLGGMNTEAFF.

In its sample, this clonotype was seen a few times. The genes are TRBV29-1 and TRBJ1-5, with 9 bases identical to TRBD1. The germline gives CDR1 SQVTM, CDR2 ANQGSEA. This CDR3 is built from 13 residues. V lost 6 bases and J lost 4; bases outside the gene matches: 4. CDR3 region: CSVQDRGNQPQHF. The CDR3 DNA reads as TGCAGCGTCCAGGACAGGGGAAATCAGCCCCAGCATTTT.

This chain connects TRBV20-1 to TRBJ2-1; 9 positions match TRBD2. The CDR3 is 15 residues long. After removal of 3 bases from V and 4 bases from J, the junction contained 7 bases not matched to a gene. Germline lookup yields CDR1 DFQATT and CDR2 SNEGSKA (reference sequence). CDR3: CSASRPAGGYNEQFF. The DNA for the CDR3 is TGCAGTGCTAGTCGTCCAGCGGGGGGTTACAATGAGCAGTTCTTC.

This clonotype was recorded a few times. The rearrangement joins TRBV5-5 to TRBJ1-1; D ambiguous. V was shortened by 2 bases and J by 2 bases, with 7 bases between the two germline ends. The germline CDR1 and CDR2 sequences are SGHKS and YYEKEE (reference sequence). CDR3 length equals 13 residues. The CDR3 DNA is TGTGCCAGCAGCTTTCATGAAAACACTGAAGCTTTCTTT. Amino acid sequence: CASSFHENTEAFF. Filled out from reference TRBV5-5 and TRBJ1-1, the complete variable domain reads DAGVTQSPTHLIKTRGQQVTLRCSPISGHKSVSWYQQVLGQGPQFIFQYYEKEERGRGNFPDRFSARQFPNYSSELNVNALLLGDSALYLCASSFHENTEAFFGQGTRLTVV.

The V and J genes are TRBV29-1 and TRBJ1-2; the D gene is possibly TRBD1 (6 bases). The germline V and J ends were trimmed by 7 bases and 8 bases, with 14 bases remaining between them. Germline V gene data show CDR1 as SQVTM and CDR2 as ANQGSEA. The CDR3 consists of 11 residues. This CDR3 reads CSADGGGGYTF. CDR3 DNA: TGCAGCGCTGATGGGGGCGGGGGCTACACCTTC.

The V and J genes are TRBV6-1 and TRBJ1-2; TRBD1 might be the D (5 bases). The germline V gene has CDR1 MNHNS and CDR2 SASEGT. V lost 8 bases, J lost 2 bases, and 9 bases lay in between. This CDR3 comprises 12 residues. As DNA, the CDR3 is TGTGCCAGCGAGGGGCAGAACTATGGCTACACCTTC. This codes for CASEGQNYGYTF.

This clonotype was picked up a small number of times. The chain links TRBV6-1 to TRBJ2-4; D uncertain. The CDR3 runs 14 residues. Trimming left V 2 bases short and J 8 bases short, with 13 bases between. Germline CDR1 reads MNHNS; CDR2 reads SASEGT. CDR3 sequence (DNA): TGTGCCAGCAGTGAAAGAAGCTTAGATTACATTCAGTACTTC. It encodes CASSERSLDYIQYF.

CDR3 nucleotide sequence: TGTGCCAGCAGTCCCGGGACCTCCATAGTAAGGTTCTTC. It translates to CASSPGTSIVRFF. The V call is TRBV6-2 or TRBV6-3, the J call TRBJ2-1; D tentatively reads TRBD1 or TRBD2 (5 bases each). The germline V and J ends were trimmed by 5 bases and 15 bases, with 20 bases remaining between them. Looked up from germline, CDR1 is MNHEY and CDR2 is SVGEGT. CDR3 length: 13 residues.

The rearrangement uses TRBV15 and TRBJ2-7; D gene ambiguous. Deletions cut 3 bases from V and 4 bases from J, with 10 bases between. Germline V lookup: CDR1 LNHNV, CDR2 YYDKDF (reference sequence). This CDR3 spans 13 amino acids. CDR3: CATSSEGRYEQYF. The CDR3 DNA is TGTGCCACCAGCAGCGAAGGACGGTACGAGCAGTACTTC.